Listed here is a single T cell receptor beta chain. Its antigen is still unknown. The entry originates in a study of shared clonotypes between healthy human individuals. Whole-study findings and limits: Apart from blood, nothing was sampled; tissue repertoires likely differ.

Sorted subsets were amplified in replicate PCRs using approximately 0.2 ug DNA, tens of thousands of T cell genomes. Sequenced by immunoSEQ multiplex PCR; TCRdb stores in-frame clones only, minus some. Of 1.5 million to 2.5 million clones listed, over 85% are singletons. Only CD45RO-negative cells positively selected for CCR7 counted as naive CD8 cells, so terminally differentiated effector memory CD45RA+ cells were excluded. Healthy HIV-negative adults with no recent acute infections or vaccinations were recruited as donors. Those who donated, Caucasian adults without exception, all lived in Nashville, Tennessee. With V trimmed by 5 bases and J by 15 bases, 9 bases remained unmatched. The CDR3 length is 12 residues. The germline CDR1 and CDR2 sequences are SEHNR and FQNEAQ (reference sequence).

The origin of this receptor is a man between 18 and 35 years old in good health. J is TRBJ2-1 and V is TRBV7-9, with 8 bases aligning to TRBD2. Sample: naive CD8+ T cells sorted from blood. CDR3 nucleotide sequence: TGTGCCAGCAGCCCAGACAGCGGGGGAAGGTTCTTC. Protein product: CASSPDSGGRFF.